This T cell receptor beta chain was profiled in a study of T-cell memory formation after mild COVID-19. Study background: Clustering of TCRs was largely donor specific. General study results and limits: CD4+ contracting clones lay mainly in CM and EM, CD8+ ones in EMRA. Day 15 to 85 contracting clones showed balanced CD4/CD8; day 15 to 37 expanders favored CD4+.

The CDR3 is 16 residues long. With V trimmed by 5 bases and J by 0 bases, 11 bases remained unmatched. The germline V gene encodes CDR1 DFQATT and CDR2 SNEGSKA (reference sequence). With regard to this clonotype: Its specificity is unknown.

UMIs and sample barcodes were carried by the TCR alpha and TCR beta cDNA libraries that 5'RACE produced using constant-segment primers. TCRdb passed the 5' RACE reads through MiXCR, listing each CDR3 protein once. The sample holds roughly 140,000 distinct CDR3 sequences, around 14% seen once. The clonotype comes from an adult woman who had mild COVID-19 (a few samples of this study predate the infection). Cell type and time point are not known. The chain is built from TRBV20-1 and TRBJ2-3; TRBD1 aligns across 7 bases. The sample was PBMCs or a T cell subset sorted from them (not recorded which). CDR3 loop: CSAGIYRGPSTDTQYF. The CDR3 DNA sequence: TGCAGTGCTGGGATTTACAGGGGCCCCAGCACAGATACGCAGTATTTT.